This T cell receptor beta chain was captured by sequencing in a study of blood T cell repertoires in COVID-19. Study-wide background: There were acute and convalescent COVID-19 samples, and they came from the United States, Italy and Spain. Nucleic acid was either cDNA or gDNA, and it came from T cells, B-cell-depleted T cells, or PBMCs.

Method: immunoSEQ multiplex PCR; TCRdb's copy keeps in-frame clones and lacks some. The profile shows about 110,000 clones, around 90% of them singletons. The source of this sequence is a human donor in a cohort sampled during active COVID-19. Sequenced sample: peripheral blood.

The CDR3 coding sequence is TGTGCCAGCAGCCCACGGACAGGGTCTGGGGCAGCTAACTATGGCTACACCTTC. It specifies CASSPRTGSGAANYGYTF. This chain connects TRBV5-4 to TRBJ1-2, with TRBD1 matching over 8 bases. In germline, CDR1 is SGHNT, CDR2 YYREEE (reference sequence). J was trimmed by 0 bases and V by 4 bases; bases with no gene match: 14. The CDR3 length is 18 residues.